The next 32 T cell receptor beta chains were all read from a single sample in a study of PD-1 blockade in mismatch repair-deficient tumors. Measured with immunoSEQ multiplex PCR; TCRdb has only the in-frame clones, and not every one. This table has over 60,000 clones, about 91% appearing once. The sequencing used peripheral blood, collected 52 weeks after starting pembrolizumab. Source of these receptors: an adult with mismatch repair-deficient cancer.

V gene TRBV21-1 combines with J gene TRBJ1-2; TRBD1 is taken as the D call from the table, unchecked against the DNA. TRBV21-1 is termed a pseudogene. This CDR3 comprises 15 residues. The CDR3 sequence is CASSPTGNTNYGYTF. CDR3 in DNA: TGTGCCAGCAGCCCTACAGGGAACACTAACTATGGCTACACCTTC.

The chain has TRBV14 and TRBJ2-1; D not resolved. The CDR3 runs 14 residues. V was trimmed by 0 bases and J by 2 bases, leaving 5 bases between them. Germline values: CDR1 SGHDN, CDR2 FVKESK. CDR3 bases: TGTGCCAGCAGCCAAGATACGGCCTACAATGAGCAGTTCTTC. Translated: CASSQDTAYNEQFF.

The V call is TRBV4-3, the J call TRBJ2-7, with unresolved D. Trimming removed 1 base at V and 3 bases at J, with 10 bases between. This CDR3 has 14 amino acids. In germline, CDR1 is LGHNA, CDR2 YSLEER. CDR3: CASSQASYSYEQYF. The CDR3 DNA sequence: TGCGCCAGCAGCCAAGCGAGCTACAGCTACGAGCAGTACTTC.

The sample holds one count of this clone. This sequence joins TRBV27 and TRBJ2-3; 15 bases are a match to TRBD2. Germline trimming cut 5 bases from V and 4 bases from J; bases unmatched to any gene: 7. The CDR3 runs to 17 residues. The germline V gene has CDR1 MNHEY and CDR2 SMNVEV (reference sequence). The CDR3 reads CASSQVGLAGGPDTQYF. CDR3 in DNA: TGTGCCAGCAGTCAAGTGGGACTAGCGGGAGGCCCAGATACGCAGTATTTT.

A single count supports this clone. The chain uses TRBV4-3 and TRBJ2-7; TRBD1 agrees at 9 bases. After removal of 5 bases from V and 5 bases from J, the junction contained 13 bases not matched to a gene. The CDR3 has 16 amino acids. Germline V CDR1 and CDR2: LGHNA, YSLEER. CDR3 residues: CASSAKWTGAPHEQYF. DNA for the CDR3: TGCGCCAGCAGCGCCAAGTGGACAGGGGCCCCCCACGAGCAGTACTTC.

The rearrangement uses TRBV9 and TRBJ2-7; 11 bases are a match to TRBD2. CDR3 size: 16 residues. The junction had 10 bases not matched to a gene; V was cut back by 4 bases and J by 4 bases. CDR1 is SGDLS and CDR2 is YYNGEE in the germline V gene. CDR3 loop: CASSPAGTSGRYEQYF. The CDR3 nucleotides read TGTGCCAGCAGCCCCGCCGGGACTAGCGGACGATACGAGCAGTACTTC.

The chain links TRBV4-3 to TRBJ2-5; the D is unclear. The germline V gene has CDR1 LGHNA and CDR2 YSLEER. V gave up 1 base and J gave up 4 bases, with 7 bases separating them. The CDR3 is made up of 13 amino acids. CDR3 loop: CASSQGSGETQYF. CDR3 sequence (DNA): TGCGCCAGCAGCCAAGGGAGTGGAGAGACCCAGTACTTC.

J is TRBJ2-5 and V is TRBV7-9, with D unclear. The CDR3 has 13 amino acids. Germline CDR1 SEHNR, CDR2 FQNEAQ (reference sequence). V was trimmed by 11 bases and J by 2 bases, leaving 15 bases between them. The CDR3 DNA is TGTGCCCTGAGGCCCCCCGGGCAAGAGACCCAGTACTTC. It yields the protein CALRPPGQETQYF.

The V call is TRBV5-5, the J call TRBJ1-5; D is possibly TRBD1 (6 bases). Germline CDR1 is SGHKS and CDR2 is YYEKEE (reference sequence). The V end was cut by 4 bases, the J end by 4 bases, with 15 bases between. The CDR3 is 15 amino acids. As DNA, the CDR3 is TGTGCCAGCAGCCTGGAGGGAGGGGGGAATCAGCCCCAGCATTTT. This translates into CASSLEGGGNQPQHF.

A few counts support this clone. The rearrangement links TRBV19 to TRBJ1-5; D remains ambiguous. The germline CDR1 and CDR2 sequences are LNHDA and SQIVND (reference sequence). The CDR3 contains 14 residues. With 9 bases removed from V and 0 bases from J, the gap between germline ends came to 12 bases. The CDR3 region is CASGWVNSNQPQHF. CDR3 DNA: TGTGCCAGCGGGTGGGTAAATAGCAATCAGCCCCAGCATTTT.

This clone was detected only once. This chain connects TRBV5-6 to TRBJ2-7; 8 bases align to TRBD2. The germline V gene encodes CDR1 SGHDT and CDR2 YYEEEE. The V and J ends lost 0 bases and 4 bases, in that order; junction bases with no gene match: 6. The CDR3 spans 15 residues. The CDR3 DNA sequence: TGTGCCAGCAGCTTGGAACCGACTAGCGTGTACGAGCAGTACTTC. As protein: CASSLEPTSVYEQYF.

This clone was seen a single time. The chain recombines TRBV11-2 with TRBJ2-2; no definite D call. Germline-derived CDR1 and CDR2 are SGHAT and FQNNGV. The CDR3 is made up of 15 amino acids. V was shortened by 1 base and J by 6 bases, with 12 bases between the two germline ends. The CDR3 nucleotides are TGTGCCAGCAGCTTAGGGTTAGGAATCTCCGGGGAGCTGTTTTTT. It yields the protein CASSLGLGISGELFF.

The rearrangement joins TRBV27 to TRBJ2-7; D assignment may be TRBD1 or TRBD2 (6 bases each). Deletions cut 8 bases from V and 0 bases from J, with 17 bases between. CDR3 size: 15 residues. Germline V gene lookup returns CDR1 MNHEY and CDR2 SMNVEV (reference sequence). The CDR3 nucleotides read TGTGCCAGCGGAGGGGGTCTCGAGGGCTCCTACGAGCAGTACTTC. This translates into CASGGGLEGSYEQYF.

The chain is built from TRBV2 and TRBJ2-3; D is uncertain. V lost 11 bases and J 2 bases, leaving 14 bases between the germline ends. Germline CDR1 reads SNHLY; CDR2 reads FYNNEI. This CDR3 is 13 amino acids long. CDR3 protein: CASRADATDTQYF. Here the CDR3 DNA reads TGTGCCTCCCGGGCTGACGCCACAGATACGCAGTATTTT. Variable domain in full (rest from reference TRBV2 and TRBJ2-3): EPEVTQTPSHQVTQMGQEVILRCVPISNHLYFYWYRQILGQKVEFLVSFYNNEISEKSEIFDDQFSVERPDGSNFTLKIRSTKLEDSAMYFCASRADATDTQYFGPGTRLTVL.

The chain employs TRBV4-1 and TRBJ2-5, with D maybe TRBD1 (6 bases). V lost 0 bases and J 5 bases, leaving 16 bases between the germline ends. Per germline, CDR1 MGHRA and CDR2 YSYEKL. This CDR3 contains 16 residues. CDR3 sequence (DNA): TGCGCCAGCAGCCAAGAGTGGCGAGGGGGAGTGGAGACCCAGTACTTC. It encodes CASSQEWRGGVETQYF.

The chain uses TRBV9 and TRBJ2-3; no reliable D call. CDR3 size: 14 residues. CDR1 is SGDLS and CDR2 is YYNGEE in the germline V gene. Trimming cost V 0 bases and J 4 bases, with 9 bases left between them. As DNA, the CDR3 is TGTGCCAGCAGCGTAGATGGTTCTGCAGATACGCAGTATTTT. This encodes CASSVDGSADTQYF.

CDR3 in amino acids: CASSQGGGEFF. For the CDR3, the DNA is TGTGCCAGCAGTCAAGGAGGGGGCGAGTTCTTC. J is TRBJ2-1 and V is TRBV7-6; a possible D gene is TRBD1 (7 bases). The germline gives CDR1 SGHVS, CDR2 FNYEAQ. The CDR3 is 11 amino acids. Trimming left V 6 bases short and J 14 bases short, with 14 bases between.

The rearrangement links TRBV6-4 to TRBJ2-1; no reliable D call. The ends were cut back, 5 bases at V and 9 bases at J, with 14 bases in the middle. Germline assignment: CDR1 MRHNA and CDR2 SNTAGT. The CDR3 length is 13 residues. The CDR3 DNA sequence: TGTGCCAGCAGTACTACAAAGGTATTTGAGCAGTTCTTC. Protein: CASSTTKVFEQFF.

The chain is built from TRBV11-2 and TRBJ1-1, with 7 bases matching TRBD1. Germline lookup yields CDR1 SGHAT and CDR2 FQNNGV. V lost 0 bases and J lost 4; bases outside the gene matches: 2. The CDR3 totals 14 residues. In nucleotides, the CDR3 is TGTGCCAGCAGCTTAGAGGCAGGGGGCACTGAAGCTTTCTTT. This encodes CASSLEAGGTEAFF.

The chain combines TRBV6-5 with TRBJ2-7; D call uncertain. V gave up 4 bases and J gave up 6 bases, with 10 bases separating them. The length of the CDR3 is 12 residues. The germline V gene encodes CDR1 MNHEY and CDR2 SVGAGI. Here the CDR3 DNA reads TGTGCCAGCAGTTGGAAGGGAATCGAGCAGTACTTC. This codes for CASSWKGIEQYF.

The chain couples TRBV30 to TRBJ2-3; 15 bases are a match to TRBD2. The junction had 2 bases not matched to a gene; V was cut back by 1 base and J by 0 bases. The germline CDR1 and CDR2 sequences are GTSNPN and SVGIG (reference sequence). There are 17 residues in the CDR3. CDR3 nucleotide sequence: TGTGCCTGGAGTGGGACTAGCGGGAGGGCAAGCACAGATACGCAGTATTTT. Protein: CAWSGTSGRASTDTQYF.

The CDR3 loop reads CASSDLSRRYGYTF. The CDR3 DNA follows: TGTGCCAGCAGTGACCTCTCTCGGCGCTATGGCTACACCTTC. The gene calls are TRBV25-1 and TRBJ1-2; D is unresolved. Trimming took 3 bases from V and 4 from J, leaving 12 bases between them. This CDR3 is 14 amino acids long. Germline lookup yields CDR1 MGHDK and CDR2 SYGVNS.

The chain recombines TRBV7-6 with TRBJ2-7; TRBD1 or TRBD2 may be the D gene (5 bases each). The V and J ends lost 5 bases and 5 bases respectively, with 13 bases between them. This CDR3 comprises 13 residues. The germline V gene has CDR1 SGHVS and CDR2 FNYEAQ. The CDR3 nucleotides read TGTGCCAGCAGCCCGATGGGGGTCCACGAGCAGTACTTC. Its translation is CASSPMGVHEQYF.

This clone showed up just a few times. J is TRBJ2-7 and V is TRBV6-6; D is undetermined. The germline gives CDR1 MNHNY, CDR2 SVGAGI (reference sequence). The CDR3 sequence is 12 residues long. V was shortened by 7 bases and J by 2 bases, with 9 bases between the two germline ends. The CDR3 loop is CASKDGAYEQYF. Written as DNA, the CDR3 is TGTGCCAGCAAAGATGGAGCCTACGAGCAGTACTTC.

This rearrangement joins TRBV5-4 to TRBJ1-3, with D hard to call. Germline V gene lookup returns CDR1 SGHNT and CDR2 YYREEE (reference sequence). The V and J ends lost 4 bases and 0 bases respectively, with 11 bases between them. This CDR3 is 15 amino acids long. The CDR3 DNA is TGTGCCAGCAGCAAAATCGAGGGCTCTGGAAACACCATATATTTT. The encoded protein is CASSKIEGSGNTIYF.

The chain carries TRBV4-1 and TRBJ1-2; D not resolved. The CDR3 has 14 amino acids. V lost 1 base and J lost 4, with 10 bases in between. Germline V CDR1 and CDR2: MGHRA, YSYEKL. CDR3 bases: TGCGCCAGCAGCCAAGCTCCAGGTGCCTATGGCTACACCTTC. Translating it yields CASSQAPGAYGYTF.

The chain has TRBV5-1 and TRBJ2-2; 7 nucleotides align to TRBD1. Germline assignment: CDR1 SGHRS and CDR2 YFSETQ. J lost 4 bases, V lost 3 bases, and 6 bases had no gene match. This CDR3 has 15 residues. The CDR3: CASSSTGWVTGELFF. The DNA of the CDR3 is TGCGCCAGCAGCTCGACAGGGTGGGTCACCGGGGAGCTGTTTTTT.

J is TRBJ2-1 and V is TRBV6-6, with a tentative D call TRBD1 (6 bases). Germline V lookup: CDR1 MNHNY, CDR2 SVGAGI (reference sequence). The V end was cut by 7 bases, the J end by 2 bases, with 15 bases between. CDR3 length: 15 amino acids. The CDR3 loop is CASTYREVPYNEQFF. The CDR3, as DNA: TGTGCCAGCACCTACAGGGAAGTCCCCTACAATGAGCAGTTCTTC.

The chain recombines TRBV10-1 with TRBJ2-7; 9 positions match TRBD1. Germline CDR1 WNHNN, CDR2 SYGVQD (reference sequence). The CDR3 has 15 amino acids. Germline trimming cut 4 bases from V and 4 bases from J; bases unmatched to any gene: 8. DNA of the CDR3: TGCGCCAGCAGTGGACAGGGGGAAGGTAGGTACGAGCAGTACTTC. It encodes CASSGQGEGRYEQYF.

Worth noting for this clone: Other DNA sequences from this sample encode an identical CDR3 as well. The chain combines TRBV18 with TRBJ2-3; D remains ambiguous. The V and J ends lost 2 bases and 6 bases respectively, with 3 bases between them. In germline, CDR1 is KGHSH, CDR2 LQKENI. The CDR3 has 11 amino acids. CDR3 amino acids: CASSPGDTQYF. Written as DNA, the CDR3 is TGTGCCAGCTCACCAGGGGATACGCAGTATTTT.

The chain links TRBV19 to TRBJ2-7, with 8 positions matching TRBD2. The V and J ends lost 4 bases and 3 bases, in that order; junction bases with no gene match: 5. The CDR3 length is 14 residues. Germline loops: CDR1 LNHDA, CDR2 SQIVND (reference sequence). The DNA of the CDR3 is TGTGCCAGTAGTAGAAGCGGGAGAGGCTACGAGCAGTACTTC. Protein product: CASSRSGRGYEQYF.

The chain has TRBV27 and TRBJ2-3; 10 positions match TRBD2. Germline CDR1 reads MNHEY; CDR2 reads SMNVEV (reference sequence). Trimming at V came to 7 bases and at J to 2 bases, leaving 9 bases not matched to a gene. The CDR3 has 16 amino acids. The CDR3: CASTPLAGVITDTQYF. The DNA for the CDR3 is TGTGCCAGCACCCCCCTAGCGGGAGTCATCACAGATACGCAGTATTTT.